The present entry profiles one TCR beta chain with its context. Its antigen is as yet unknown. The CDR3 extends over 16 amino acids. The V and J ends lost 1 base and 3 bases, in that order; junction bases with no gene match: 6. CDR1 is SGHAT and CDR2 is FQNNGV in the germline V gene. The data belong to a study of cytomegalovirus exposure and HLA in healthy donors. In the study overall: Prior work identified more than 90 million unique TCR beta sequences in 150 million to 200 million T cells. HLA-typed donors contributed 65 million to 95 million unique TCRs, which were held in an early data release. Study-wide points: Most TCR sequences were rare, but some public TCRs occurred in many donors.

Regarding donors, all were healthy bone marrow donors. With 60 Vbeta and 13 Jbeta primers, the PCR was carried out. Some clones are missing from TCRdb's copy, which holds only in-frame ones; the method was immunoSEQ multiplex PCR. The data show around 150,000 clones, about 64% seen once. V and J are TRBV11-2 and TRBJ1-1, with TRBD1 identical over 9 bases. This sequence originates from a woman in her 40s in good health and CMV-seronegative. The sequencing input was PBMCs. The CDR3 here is CASSLGDWTGDTEAFF. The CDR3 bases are TGTGCCAGCAGCTTAGGTGATTGGACAGGGGACACTGAAGCTTTCTTT.